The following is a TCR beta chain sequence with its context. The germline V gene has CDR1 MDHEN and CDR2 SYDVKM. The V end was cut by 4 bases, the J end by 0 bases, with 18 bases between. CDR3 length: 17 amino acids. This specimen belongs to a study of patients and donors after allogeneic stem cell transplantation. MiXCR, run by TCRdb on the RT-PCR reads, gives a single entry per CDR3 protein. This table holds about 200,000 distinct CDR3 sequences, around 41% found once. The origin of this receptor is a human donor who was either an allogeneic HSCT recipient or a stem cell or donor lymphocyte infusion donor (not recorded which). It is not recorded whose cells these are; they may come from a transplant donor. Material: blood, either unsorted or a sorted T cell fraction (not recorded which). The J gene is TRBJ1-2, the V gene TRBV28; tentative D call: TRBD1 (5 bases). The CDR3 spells CASSSRQSRITNYGYTF. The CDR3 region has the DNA TGTGCCAGCAGTTCAAGACAGAGTAGAATAACTAACTATGGCTACACCTTC.